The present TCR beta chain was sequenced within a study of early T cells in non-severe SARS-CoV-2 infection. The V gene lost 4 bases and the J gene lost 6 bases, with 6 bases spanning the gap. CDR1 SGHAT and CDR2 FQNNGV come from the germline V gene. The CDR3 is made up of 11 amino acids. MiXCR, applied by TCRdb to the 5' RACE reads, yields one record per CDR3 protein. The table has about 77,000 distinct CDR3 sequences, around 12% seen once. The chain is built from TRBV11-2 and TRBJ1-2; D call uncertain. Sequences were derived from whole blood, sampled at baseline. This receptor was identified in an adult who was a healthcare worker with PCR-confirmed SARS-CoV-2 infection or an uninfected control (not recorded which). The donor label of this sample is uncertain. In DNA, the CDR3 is TGTGCCAGCAGCTCCTCAGATGGCTACACCTTC. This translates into CASSSSDGYTF.